The 16 T cell receptor beta chains listed next were all sequenced from one sample in a study of CD8 T cells in ankylosing spondylitis. MiXCR, applied by TCRdb to the 5' RACE reads, yields one record per CDR3 protein. This sample has tens of thousands of distinct CDR3 sequences, with roughly 30% found just once. Sequencing was carried out using blood, either unsorted or a sorted T cell fraction (not recorded which). Every receptor here comes from a male donor with ankylosing spondylitis or in good health (not recorded which).

The chain links TRBV5-5 to TRBJ2-3; possible D gene TRBD2, 5 bases. The CDR3 is 15 amino acids. The germline CDR1 and CDR2 sequences are SGHKS and YYEKEE (reference sequence). Trimming left V 7 bases short and J 1 base short, with 16 bases between. Here the CDR3 reads CASLNRGSGTDTQYF. CDR3 in DNA: TGTGCCAGCCTTAACCGGGGTTCAGGCACAGATACGCAGTATTTT.

This clonotype was found a few times. The V call is TRBV5-6, the J call TRBJ2-5; D perhaps matches TRBD2 (6 bases). Trimming shortened V by 4 bases and J by 3 bases, and 13 bases separated the two germline ends. The CDR3 runs to 14 residues. Germline V gene lookup returns CDR1 SGHDT and CDR2 YYEEEE. The chain's CDR3 is CASSHTRTKETQYF. The CDR3 DNA follows: TGTGCCAGCAGCCATACTAGGACTAAAGAGACCCAGTACTTC.

This clonotype was seen only a few times. The rearrangement links TRBV18 to TRBJ2-3; D might be TRBD2 (6 bases). The CDR3 has 16 amino acids. Trimming left V 7 bases short and J 3 bases short, with 20 bases between. Germline lookup yields CDR1 KGHSH and CDR2 LQKENI. In DNA form, the CDR3 reads TGTGCCAGCTGCCTGACCGGGGGTAGCGAGACAGATACGCAGTATTTT. Its protein is CASCLTGGSETDTQYF.

The chain is built from TRBV9 and TRBJ2-3, with 9 bases identical to TRBD2. Germline CDR1 reads SGDLS; CDR2 reads YYNGEE. J gave up 1 base and V 0 bases, and 3 bases lay outside the gene matches. The CDR3 is made up of 16 amino acids. CDR3 loop: CASSVGRGGGTDTQYF. CDR3 coding DNA: TGTGCCAGCAGCGTAGGGCGGGGGGGTGGCACAGATACGCAGTATTTT.

The chain employs TRBV5-5 and TRBJ2-2; no clear D gene. The CDR3 spans 15 residues. V dropped 4 bases and J dropped 0 bases, with 10 bases sitting between them. Germline V gene lookup returns CDR1 SGHKS and CDR2 YYEKEE (reference sequence). In DNA, the CDR3 is TGTGCCAGCAGCATCGGACCGACGAACACCGGGGAGCTGTTTTTT. Translated, it gives CASSIGPTNTGELFF.

This clonotype was detected a few times. The CDR3 spells CASSLVRRDSYNEQFF. For the CDR3, the DNA is TGCGCCAGCAGCTTGGTTCGCAGGGACAGCTACAATGAGCAGTTCTTC. The chain joins TRBV5-1 to TRBJ2-1, with 7 bases aligning to TRBD1. Germline values: CDR1 SGHRS, CDR2 YFSETQ. CDR3 length: 16 residues. V lost 0 bases, J lost 3 bases, and 6 bases stayed unmatched.

The V gene is TRBV20-1, the J gene TRBJ2-5, with D possibly being TRBD1 or TRBD2 (5 bases each). V was pared by 0 bases and J by 5 bases, with 16 bases between. This CDR3 comprises 15 residues. Germline V gene sequence: CDR1 DFQATT, CDR2 SNEGSKA (reference sequence). This CDR3 is CSARDDGGPSETQYF. Here the CDR3 DNA reads TGCAGTGCTAGAGACGATGGGGGTCCCTCGGAGACCCAGTACTTC.

V is TRBV7-3 and J is TRBJ1-2, with D tentatively TRBD1 (5 bases). The V and J ends lost 5 bases and 7 bases respectively, with 20 bases between them. Germline lookup yields CDR1 SGHTA and CDR2 FQGTGA. The length of the CDR3 is 15 residues. The CDR3, as DNA: TGTGCCAGCAGCCTCCATGGGGCCCCGGCGGGTGGCTACACCTTC. As protein: CASSLHGAPAGGYTF.

V is TRBV7-2 and J is TRBJ2-1; D may be TRBD2 (6 bases). This CDR3 has 13 amino acids. V lost 3 bases, J lost 8 bases, and 11 bases lay in between. Germline V CDR1 and CDR2: SGHTA, FQGNSA. CDR3 sequence reads: CASSFSGRDEQFF. CDR3 DNA sequence: TGTGCCAGCAGCTTTAGCGGTCGGGATGAGCAGTTCTTC.

The rearrangement links TRBV5-1 to TRBJ1-4, with 9 positions matching TRBD1. Germline assignment: CDR1 SGHRS and CDR2 YFSETQ. This CDR3 is built from 14 residues. Trimming cost V 1 base and J 6 bases; bases outside gene matches: 1. CDR3 nucleotide sequence: TGCGCCAGCAGCTTGCGGGACAGGGATGAAAAACTGTTTTTT. Amino acid sequence: CASSLRDRDEKLFF.

There are a few counts of this clonotype. The chain links TRBV2 to TRBJ2-7; 14 bases align to TRBD2. Germline V gene data show CDR1 as SNHLY and CDR2 as FYNNEI. J was trimmed by 2 bases and V by 5 bases; bases with no gene match: 5. The CDR3 covers 16 residues. Written as DNA, the CDR3 is TGTGCCAGCAGTCTGGGACTAGCGGGAGATGCCTACGAGCAGTACTTC. This encodes CASSLGLAGDAYEQYF.

V usage is TRBV7-8 and J usage is TRBJ2-7; TRBD1 aligns across 9 bases. The CDR3 sequence is 14 residues long. V trimming: 5 bases; J trimming: 3 bases; junction bases outside the gene matches: 5. Germline V lookup: CDR1 SGHVS, CDR2 FQNEAQ. CDR3: CASSRRQGDYEQYV. CDR3 sequence (DNA): TGTGCCAGCAGCCGAAGACAGGGGGACTACGAGCAGTACGTC.

About this clonotype: It is likely a read error, because the conserved phenylalanine at the end of the CDR3 is missing. V usage is TRBV11-2 and J usage is TRBJ2-7; D is perhaps TRBD2 (5 bases). The germline V and J ends were trimmed by 1 base and 7 bases, with 14 bases remaining between them. The CDR3 is 14 amino acids. From germline, CDR1 is SGHAT and CDR2 FQNNGV. The CDR3 loop reads CASSLGSHTGEQYL. The CDR3 nucleotides are TGTGCCAGCAGCTTAGGATCGCACACGGGGGAGCAGTACCTC.

The table lists this clonotype with a few counts. The V call is TRBV20-1, the J call TRBJ1-1; D possibly corresponds to TRBD1 (6 bases). The germline V gene encodes CDR1 DFQATT and CDR2 SNEGSKA (reference sequence). This CDR3 is 14 amino acids long. Deletions cut 3 bases from V and 4 bases from J, with 15 bases between. CDR3 in amino acids: CSARVRGQVTEAFF. CDR3 in DNA: TGCAGTGCTAGGGTACGGGGGCAGGTCACTGAAGCTTTCTTT.

This clonotype was seen ten or more times. J is TRBJ1-5 and V is TRBV15; no reliable D call. CDR1 and CDR2 from the germline V gene are LNHNV and YYDKDF (reference sequence). Trimming took 0 bases from V and 5 from J, leaving 5 bases between them. The CDR3 consists of 13 residues. Here the CDR3 DNA reads TGTGCCACCAGCAGAGATCCTGATCAGCCCCAGCATTTT. Translating it yields CATSRDPDQPQHF.

This clonotype has more than one count but fewer than ten. The rearrangement links TRBV6-5 to TRBJ1-2; 9 nucleotides agree with TRBD1. The J segment lost 7 bases and the V segment lost 2 bases, leaving 8 bases of the junction unmatched. The CDR3 has 15 amino acids. Germline V lookup: CDR1 MNHEY, CDR2 SVGAGI. The CDR3 here is CASSYAPDRGSGYTF. CDR3 coding DNA: TGTGCCAGCAGTTACGCGCCGGACAGGGGAAGTGGCTACACCTTC.